This T cell receptor beta chain was retrieved from a study of blood T cell repertoires in COVID-19. Looking at the study overall: Sources were T cells, B-cell-depleted T cells, or PBMCs; the material itself was cDNA or gDNA.

Germline V gene lookup returns CDR1 WSHSY and CDR2 SAAADI. The V end was cut by 2 bases, the J end by 0 bases, with 10 bases between. The CDR3 is 16 amino acids. Sequencing used immunoSEQ multiplex PCR; TCRdb keeps in-frame clones, though not all of them. The table lists 150,000 to 200,000 clones, roughly 87% of them singletons. This clone was counted only a few times. The gene calls are TRBV10-2 and TRBJ1-4; the D gene is possibly TRBD1 (6 bases). Source material: peripheral blood. The origin of this receptor is a woman in her 70s with COVID-19, enrolled during active disease. For the CDR3, the DNA is TGCGCCAGCAGTGAGCCCCGGACAGCAACTAATGAAAAACTGTTTTTT. Its translation is CASSEPRTATNEKLFF.